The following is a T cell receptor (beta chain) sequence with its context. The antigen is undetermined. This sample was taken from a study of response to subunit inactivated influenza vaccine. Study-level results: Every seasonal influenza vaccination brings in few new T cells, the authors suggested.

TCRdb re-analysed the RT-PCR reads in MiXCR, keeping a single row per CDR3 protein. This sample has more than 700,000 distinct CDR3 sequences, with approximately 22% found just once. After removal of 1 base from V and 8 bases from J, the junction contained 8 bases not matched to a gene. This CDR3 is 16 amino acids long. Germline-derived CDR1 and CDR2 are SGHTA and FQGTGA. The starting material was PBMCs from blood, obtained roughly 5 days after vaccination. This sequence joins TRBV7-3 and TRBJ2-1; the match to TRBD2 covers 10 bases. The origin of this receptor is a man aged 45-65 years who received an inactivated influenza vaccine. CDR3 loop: CASSLKKAGGRDEQFF. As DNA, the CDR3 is TGTGCCAGCAGCTTAAAAAAAGCGGGAGGGCGGGATGAGCAGTTCTTC.